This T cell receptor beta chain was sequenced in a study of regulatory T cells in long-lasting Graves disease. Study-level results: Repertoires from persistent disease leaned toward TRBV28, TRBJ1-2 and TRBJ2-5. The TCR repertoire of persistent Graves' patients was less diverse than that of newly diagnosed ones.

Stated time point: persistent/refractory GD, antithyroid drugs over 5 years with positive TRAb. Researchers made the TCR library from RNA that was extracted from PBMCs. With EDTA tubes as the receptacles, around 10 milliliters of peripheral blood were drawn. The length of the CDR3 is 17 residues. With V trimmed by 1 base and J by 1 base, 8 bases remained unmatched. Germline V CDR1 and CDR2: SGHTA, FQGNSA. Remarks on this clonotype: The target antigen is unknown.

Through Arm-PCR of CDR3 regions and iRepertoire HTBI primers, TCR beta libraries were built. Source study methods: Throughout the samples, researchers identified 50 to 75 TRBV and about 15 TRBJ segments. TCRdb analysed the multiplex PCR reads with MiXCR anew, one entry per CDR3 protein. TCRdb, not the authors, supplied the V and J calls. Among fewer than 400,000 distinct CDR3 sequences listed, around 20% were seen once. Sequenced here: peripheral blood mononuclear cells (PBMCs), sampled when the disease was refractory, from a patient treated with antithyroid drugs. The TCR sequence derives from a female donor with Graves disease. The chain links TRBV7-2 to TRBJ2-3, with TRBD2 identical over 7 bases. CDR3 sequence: CASSLGIAGSRTDTQYF. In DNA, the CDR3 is TGTGCCAGCAGCTTAGGGATAGCGGGCTCCCGCACAGATACGCAGTATTTT.